This T cell receptor beta chain was recorded in a study of lung T cells in sarcoidosis with Löfgren's syndrome. General study points: Recognition of an unidentified sarcoidosis antigen was only suggested.

This clonotype has a handful of counts. Its antigen is unidentified. TCRdb analysed the reads with MiXCR anew, one entry per CDR3 protein. Of about 9,400 distinct CDR3 sequences in the sample, about 20% were seen once. CDR1 and CDR2 (germline): MNHNY, SVGAGI (reference sequence). V was clipped by 2 bases and J by 0 bases, with 4 bases between them. The length of the CDR3 is 13 residues. Input material: CD4+ T cells from bronchoalveolar lavage. This chain uses TRBV6-6 with TRBJ2-5; D unresolved. The TCR sequence derives from a human donor with sarcoidosis (Löfgren's syndrome or another form), or a control subject (not recorded which). In DNA, the CDR3 is TGTGCCAGCAGTTACCCGGACCAAGAGACCCAGTACTTC. This translates into CASSYPDQETQYF.